The 27 T cell receptor beta chains reported below all come from one sample, sequenced in a study of vaccination and CD4 T cells after COVID-19. Treatment described: roughly 10-day PBMC culture with coronavirus spike peptide pools or control peptides (ViraFEST assay). The unexposed donor provided CD4+ T cells, which were taken before the COVID-19 pandemic (2011-2018). Cultured CD4+ T cell DNA underwent sequencing with the Oncomine TCR Beta short-read assay. TCRdb reprocessed the PCR reads via MiXCR and lists one record per CDR3 protein. Of 9,000 to 10,000 distinct CDR3 sequences in the sample, about 50% were seen once. No antigen has been identified for these receptors. The specimen was CD4+ T cells from blood, cultured in vitro. The source of these receptors is a human donor in good health.

The chain carries TRBV20-1 and TRBJ2-1; 7 bases line up with TRBD2. The length of the CDR3 is 15 residues. Germline CDR1 and CDR2: DFQATT and SNEGSKA (reference sequence). V dropped 3 bases and J dropped 9; count of bases not matched to a gene: 14. In DNA, the CDR3 is TGCAGTGCTAGGGACACTAGCGCCCACGGTAGTGAGCAGTTCTTC. Translating it yields CSARDTSAHGSEQFF.

Only a few counts were recorded for this clonotype. V and J are TRBV5-1 and TRBJ2-1, with 10 nucleotides matching TRBD2. The CDR3 spans 15 residues. The V and J ends lost 4 bases and 7 bases, in that order; junction bases with no gene match: 8. Germline V gene sequence: CDR1 SGHRS, CDR2 YFSETQ. CDR3 sequence (DNA): TGCGCCAGCAGCCCCCGAGTAGCGGGAGGAAATGAGCAGTTCTTC. Translation gives CASSPRVAGGNEQFF.

This clonotype appeared a few times. The chain joins TRBV19 to TRBJ1-2, with 9 bases aligning to TRBD1. Per germline, CDR1 LNHDA and CDR2 SQIVND (reference sequence). This CDR3 spans 14 amino acids. The junction had 8 bases not matched to a gene; V was cut back by 7 bases and J by 5 bases. Written as DNA, the CDR3 is TGTGCCAGTACCGATGCGGGACAGGGTTATGGCTACACCTTC. Its protein is CASTDAGQGYGYTF.

This rearrangement joins TRBV11-2 to TRBJ1-2; D gene uncertain. Trimming removed 3 bases at V and 4 bases at J, with 9 bases between. Germline V gives CDR1 SGHAT, CDR2 FQNNGV. The CDR3 is 13 residues long. The CDR3 DNA sequence: TGTGCCAGCAGCTTCGGACCTCTCTATGGCTACACCTTC. Translation: CASSFGPLYGYTF.

This clonotype has only a few counts. The rearrangement uses TRBV10-1 and TRBJ2-3, with a weak D call TRBD2 (6 bases). Per the germline V gene, CDR1 is WNHNN and CDR2 is SYGVQD (reference sequence). The CDR3 has 15 residues. Deletions cut 0 bases from V and 4 bases from J, with 11 bases between. The CDR3 loop is CASSESGLGADTQYF. CDR3 DNA sequence: TGCGCCAGCAGTGAGTCGGGACTGGGAGCAGATACGCAGTATTTT.

J is TRBJ1-5 and V is TRBV25-1; D ambiguous. CDR3 length equals 12 residues. Germline CDR1 is MGHDK and CDR2 is SYGVNS. The V and J ends lost 1 base and 6 bases respectively, with 4 bases between them. CDR3 sequence reads: CASSEWGQPQHF. The CDR3 DNA follows: TGTGCCAGCAGTGAATGGGGTCAGCCCCAGCATTTT.

V is TRBV19 and J is TRBJ2-7; no reliable D call. V was trimmed by 6 bases and J by 1 base, leaving 10 bases between them. The germline V gene encodes CDR1 LNHDA and CDR2 SQIVND (reference sequence). The CDR3 consists of 13 residues. CDR3 amino acids: CASSHGRSYEQYF. The CDR3 DNA reads TGTGCCAGTAGCCACGGCCGGTCCTACGAGCAGTACTTC.

In this sample, this clonotype turned up a few times. The V gene is TRBV27, the J gene TRBJ1-2, with D perhaps TRBD1 (6 bases). The CDR3 is 13 residues long. Germline loops: CDR1 MNHEY, CDR2 SMNVEV (reference sequence). V was shortened by 8 bases and J by 5 bases, with 15 bases between the two germline ends. The CDR3 reads CASASGGRYGYTF. The CDR3 bases are TGTGCCAGCGCAAGTGGGGGGCGATATGGCTACACCTTC.

The chain is built from TRBV19 and TRBJ1-2; tentatively, D is TRBD1 (6 bases). Germline CDR1 and CDR2: LNHDA and SQIVND (reference sequence). This CDR3 comprises 12 residues. V was clipped by 8 bases and J by 3 bases, with 10 bases between them. The CDR3 DNA is TGTGCCAGTTGGGACACTTACTATGGCTACACCTTC. This sequence encodes CASWDTYYGYTF.

The rearrangement joins TRBV7-9 to TRBJ1-4; D is unclear. Germline CDR1 reads SEHNR; CDR2 reads FQNEAQ (reference sequence). Trimming shortened V by 6 bases and J by 5 bases, and 10 bases separated the two germline ends. The CDR3 is made up of 13 amino acids. DNA of the CDR3: TGTGCCAGCAGACATCGACCGAATGAAAAACTGTTTTTT. This gives the protein CASRHRPNEKLFF.

J is TRBJ1-2 and V is TRBV6-1; D possibly corresponds to TRBD1 (6 bases). Trimming stripped 2 bases from V and 5 bases from J, with 9 bases between. From germline, CDR1 is MNHNS and CDR2 SASEGT. The CDR3 runs 13 residues. The chain's CDR3 is CASSERTGYGYTF. CDR3 sequence (DNA): TGTGCCAGCAGTGAAAGAACAGGGTATGGCTACACCTTC.

V is TRBV7-9 and J is TRBJ1-1; D gene uncertain. V was pared by 3 bases and J by 1 base, with 6 bases between. This CDR3 is built from 13 residues. Germline V lookup: CDR1 SEHNR, CDR2 FQNEAQ (reference sequence). The CDR3 sequence is CASSFRGNTEAFF. The CDR3 DNA reads as TGTGCCAGCAGCTTCCGGGGGAACACTGAAGCTTTCTTT. The entire variable domain, with the rest obtained from reference TRBV7-9 and TRBJ1-1, is as follows: DTGVSQNPRHKITKRGQNVTFRCDPISEHNRLYWYRQTLGQGPEFLTYFQNEAQLEKSRLLSDRFSAERPKGSFSTLEIQRTEQGDSAMYLCASSFRGNTEAFFGQGTRLTVV.

V gene TRBV20-1 combines with J gene TRBJ1-4; 8 bases fit TRBD1. This CDR3 spans 14 amino acids. Germline CDR1 is DFQATT and CDR2 is SNEGSKA (reference sequence). V trimming: 5 bases; J trimming: 10 bases; junction bases outside the gene matches: 12. CDR3 coding DNA: TGCAGTGCTTCCCAGACAGGGGTGGGTGGAAAACTGTTTTTT. Protein product: CSASQTGVGGKLFF.

This sequence joins TRBV7-2 and TRBJ2-2; D may be TRBD2 (6 bases). The CDR3 is 14 residues long. Per germline, CDR1 SGHTA and CDR2 FQGNSA. V lost 6 bases to trimming and J lost 2 bases, with 10 bases between them. The CDR3, as DNA: TGTGCCAGCAGGCGGGACTCCAACACCGGGGAGCTGTTTTTT. Residues: CASRRDSNTGELFF.

This clonotype was observed a handful of times. V gene TRBV6-1 combines with J gene TRBJ1-2; D ambiguous. V shed 2 bases and J shed 0 bases, with 7 bases lying between them. The V gene's germline CDR1 is MNHNS and CDR2 SASEGT. The CDR3 contains 14 residues. CDR3 nucleotide sequence: TGTGCCAGCAGTGAACCCGTAGCTAACTATGGCTACACCTTC. It encodes CASSEPVANYGYTF.

V gene TRBV25-1 combines with J gene TRBJ1-1, with D possibly matching TRBD1 (5 bases). This CDR3 is 13 amino acids long. Trimming removed 4 bases from V and 4 bases from J, with 10 bases in between. CDR1 is MGHDK and CDR2 is SYGVNS in the germline V gene. The CDR3 loop reads CASSAGHLTEAFF. The DNA for the CDR3 is TGTGCCAGCAGTGCCGGACACCTCACTGAAGCTTTCTTT.

This clonotype was counted a few times. This chain links TRBV20-1 with TRBJ2-3, with D possibly being TRBD2 (6 bases). This CDR3 has 16 amino acids. The V end lost 0 bases, the J end lost 2 bases, and 15 bases lay between the germline ends. Germline loops: CDR1 DFQATT, CDR2 SNEGSKA (reference sequence). In DNA form, the CDR3 reads TGCAGTGCTAGAGATCGCGCCGGGAGTGTCACAGATACGCAGTATTTT. Its translation is CSARDRAGSVTDTQYF.

The chain carries TRBV6-1 and TRBJ2-3; no reliable D call. The germline CDR1 and CDR2 sequences are MNHNS and SASEGT. Trimming removed 2 bases at V and 7 bases at J, with 13 bases between. This CDR3 contains 14 residues. This CDR3 is CASSEIHGRNTQYF. CDR3 DNA sequence: TGTGCCAGCAGTGAAATCCATGGGCGGAATACGCAGTATTTT.

This clonotype has more than one count but fewer than ten. V gene TRBV2 combines with J gene TRBJ1-5, with D possibly being TRBD1 (5 bases). Germline V gene sequence: CDR1 SNHLY, CDR2 FYNNEI. The CDR3 is 15 residues long. The ends were cut back, 9 bases at V and 0 bases at J, with 15 bases in the middle. The DNA for the CDR3 is TGTGCCAGTAGAGACAGTCTCTATAGCAATCAGCCCCAGCATTTT. Protein product: CASRDSLYSNQPQHF.

The chain couples TRBV4-1 to TRBJ2-7; either TRBD1 or TRBD2 may fit D (5 bases each). Germline CDR1 reads MGHRA; CDR2 reads YSYEKL. Trimming pared 4 bases from V and 3 bases from J, leaving 19 bases between. The length of the CDR3 is 16 residues. DNA of the CDR3: TGCGCCAGCAGCCCTCCGGGGCTAGGGATTAGCTACGAGCAGTACTTC. This codes for CASSPPGLGISYEQYF.

The chain recombines TRBV24-1 with TRBJ1-2; tentatively, D is TRBD1 (5 bases). Germline values: CDR1 KGHDR, CDR2 SFDVKD. The CDR3 sequence is 12 residues long. The germline V and J ends were trimmed by 0 bases and 8 bases, with 6 bases remaining between them. DNA for the CDR3: TGTGCCACCAGTGATTTGGGGGACGGCTACACCTTC. Translated, it gives CATSDLGDGYTF.

This sequence joins TRBV6-1 and TRBJ1-4; 8 bases agree with TRBD1. V trimming: 4 bases; J trimming: 0 bases; junction bases outside the gene matches: 13. The CDR3 contains 19 residues. Looked up from germline, CDR1 is MNHNS and CDR2 is SASEGT. CDR3 coding DNA: TGTGCCAGCAGTGGCGGAGGACAGGGCCTGATTGCAACTAATGAAAAACTGTTTTTT. It codes for CASSGGGQGLIATNEKLFF.

This chain uses TRBV19 with TRBJ1-2; 8 bases agree with TRBD1. The CDR3 runs to 15 residues. Germline CDR1 reads LNHDA; CDR2 reads SQIVND (reference sequence). V was clipped by 5 bases and J by 5 bases; unmatched bases: 10. The CDR3 DNA is TGTGCCAGTAGTCCCTCCTGGACAGGGAAATATGGCTACACCTTC. It yields the protein CASSPSWTGKYGYTF.

CDR3 bases: TGCAGTGCTAGAGGGGGGGGACTCACTTGGACCGGGGAGCTGTTTTTT. The encoded protein is CSARGGGLTWTGELFF. The rearrangement links TRBV20-1 to TRBJ2-2; TRBD2 agrees at 7 bases. Germline V CDR1 and CDR2: DFQATT, SNEGSKA (reference sequence). Losses at the gene ends were 1 base for V and 5 bases for J; bases not matched to a gene: 10. There are 16 residues in the CDR3.

The genes are TRBV29-1 and TRBJ1-2, with 7 bases matching TRBD1. Germline lookup yields CDR1 SQVTM and CDR2 ANQGSEA. V lost 4 bases to trimming and J lost 7 bases; unmatched junction nucleotides: 12. The CDR3 length is 14 residues. The CDR3 sequence: CSVVVRDRLTGYTF. For the CDR3, the DNA is TGCAGCGTTGTGGTTCGGGACAGACTGACTGGCTACACCTTC.

The chain uses TRBV2 and TRBJ2-3; 14 bases map to TRBD2. The V segment lost 0 bases and the J segment 5 bases; nucleotides outside the gene matches: 10. The CDR3 loop spans 19 amino acids. CDR1 and CDR2 (germline): SNHLY, FYNNEI. CDR3 sequence (DNA): TGTGCCAGCAGTGAAGCAGGGGGACTAGCGGGAGTAAGGATAGATACGCAGTATTTT. Its translation: CASSEAGGLAGVRIDTQYF.

The table lists this clonotype with a few counts. The chain combines TRBV20-1 with TRBJ1-5, with D perhaps matching TRBD1 (6 bases). Germline V gene lookup returns CDR1 DFQATT and CDR2 SNEGSKA (reference sequence). With 4 bases removed from V and 1 base from J, the gap between germline ends came to 14 bases. This CDR3 contains 15 residues. The CDR3 coding sequence is TGCAGTGCTACCCCAACAGGGTGGAGCAATCAGCCCCAGCATTTT. Translated, it gives CSATPTGWSNQPQHF.